This TCR beta chain is drawn from a study of graft-versus-host responses after intestinal transplantation. Germline CDR1 reads SNHLY; CDR2 reads FYNNEI. CDR3 length equals 16 residues. V gave up 2 bases and J gave up 6 bases; unmatched junction bases: 7. The data were produced by immunoSEQ multiplex PCR, yet TCRdb's version contains in-frame clones alone and is incomplete. The table shows roughly 80,000 clones, with roughly 87% occurring only once. A note on this clone: Its antigen remains unidentified.

This chain connects TRBV2 to TRBJ1-1; TRBD1 matches 12 bases. This specimen consisted of unstimulated CD8+ T cells sorted from spleen or lymph node cells, obtained before transplant. This clonotype originated in a human donor who was the organ donor for an intestinal transplant. CDR3 amino acids: CASSEKWDRGPAEAFF. The CDR3 DNA reads as TGTGCCAGCAGTGAAAAATGGGACAGGGGGCCTGCTGAAGCTTTCTTT.